These T cell receptor beta chains were read from a single sample in a study of blood T cell repertoires in COVID-19. Data came from immunoSEQ multiplex PCR; TCRdb stores just in-frame clones and leaves some out. The data show hundreds of thousands of clones, less than 90% seen once. Sequenced input: peripheral blood. The receptor source for this set is a human donor in a cohort sampled during active COVID-19. Each CDR3 is given with its conserved first and last residue. A D gene is named only where the DNA matches it firmly. Size is stated for part of the rows, as once, few or many counts, or as a class when the clone is expanded.

clone_size j_call v_call d_call cdr3_length cdr3_nt cdr3_aa
few TRBJ2-1 TRBV29-1 TRBD1 14 TGCAGCGTCCGTCCGGGACAGGCCGACAATGAGCAGTTCTTC CSVRPGQADNEQFF
- TRBJ2-7 TRBV18 TRBD1 15 TGTGCCAGCTCACGAGACAGGGGACAAGGCTACGAGCAGTACTTC CASSRDRGQGYEQYF
- TRBJ1-5 TRBV29-1 - 15 TGCAGCGTTGGGATTTCGGGTGGAGGCAATCAGCCCCAGCATTTT CSVGISGGGNQPQHF
- TRBJ2-7 TRBV6-6 - 16 TGTGCCAGCACGGCTGCTAGTTCATTTCTTGTTGGCGAGCAGTACTTC CASTAASSFLVGEQYF
few TRBJ2-3 TRBV6-5 - 11 TGTGCCAGCAGTTCAGGAGATACGCAGTATTTT CASSSGDTQYF
few TRBJ2-1 TRBV3-1/TRBV3-2 TRBD2 17 TGTGCCAGCAGCCAAGGGGGGGGTCCGTATGGGTTAAGTGAGCAGTTCTTC CASSQGGGPYGLSEQFF
- TRBJ2-7 TRBV2 TRBD1 12 TGTGCCAGCAGACCTACAGGGGCCGAGCAGTACTTC CASRPTGAEQYF
- TRBJ2-1 TRBV6-2/TRBV6-3 - 16 TGTGCCAGCAGTTACTCCGCGGGGTTCTCCTACAATGAGCAGTTCTTC CASSYSAGFSYNEQFF
- TRBJ2-3 TRBV18 - 15 TGTGCCAGCTCACCCTTAGTCGGGTCCGGGAATACGCAGTATTTT CASSPLVGSGNTQYF
- TRBJ2-1 TRBV15 TRBD2 15 TGTGCCACTTGGGGTTTTGAGCGGGAGGGGCATGAGCAGTTCTTC CATWGFEREGHEQFF
- TRBJ2-7 TRBV28 - 11 TGTGCCAGCAGACTAGCCTACGAGCAGTACTTC CASRLAYEQYF
- TRBJ1-2 TRBV15 TRBD1 16 TGTGCCACCAGCAGAGATATCACAGGGGCATACTATGGCTACACCTTC CATSRDITGAYYGYTF
- TRBJ2-6 TRBV3-1/TRBV3-2 - 15 TGTGCCAGCAGCCAAGTTCGGACAGCCGCCAACGTCCTGACTTTC CASSQVRTAANVLTF
- TRBJ1-4 TRBV5-1 - 14 TGCGCCAGCAGCTTTGGCGGAACTAATGAAAAACTGTTTTTT CASSFGGTNEKLFF
- TRBJ2-1 TRBV19 TRBD2 14 TGTGCCAGTAGTATTACCCCGGAGCGGGATCGGCAGTTCTTC CASSITPERDRQFF
- TRBJ2-7 TRBV7-9 TRBD2 17 TGTGCCAGCAGCCCGGGTGGGGCGGGAGAAGGCTCCTACGAGCAGTACTTC CASSPGGAGEGSYEQYF
- TRBJ1-3 TRBV28 - 12 TGTGCCAGCAGTCCCCTCGGGGGGCCCATATATTTT CASSPLGGPIYF
- TRBJ1-1 TRBV11-2 TRBD1 16 TGTGCCAGCAGCCGCCGGGACAGGGGGCGCGGCACTGAAGCTTTCTTT CASSRRDRGRGTEAFF
few TRBJ2-5 TRBV2 TRBD1 17 TGTGCCAGCTCAAAGGAAGAAGGACAGGGGGCGCGGGAGACCCAGTACTTC CASSKEEGQGARETQYF
- TRBJ1-2 TRBV6-5 - 13 TGTGCCAGCAGTCTCGAGGGAAACTATGGCTACACCTTC CASSLEGNYGYTF
- TRBJ1-2 TRBV7-9 - 13 TGTGCCAGCAGCTTACCAGACAGCTATGGCTACACCTTC CASSLPDSYGYTF
few TRBJ1-1 TRBV3-1/TRBV3-2 - 12 TGTGCCAGCAGCCAAGACAGGGCATCGGCTTTCTTT CASSQDRASAFF
- TRBJ2-1 TRBV11-2 TRBD2 16 TGTGCCAGCAGCTCTATAGCGGGCTTCTCCTACAATGAGCAGTTCTTC CASSSIAGFSYNEQFF
few TRBJ1-2 TRBV6-6 TRBD1 14 TGTGCCAGCAGTTCACAGGGGGGGATCTATGGCTACACCTTC CASSSQGGIYGYTF
- TRBJ1-3 TRBV7-9 - 14 TGTGCCAGCTGGCCACGGAGCTCTGGAAACACCATATATTTT CASWPRSSGNTIYF
- TRBJ2-1 TRBV28 TRBD1 16 TGTGCCAGCAGTATAACCGGGACAGGGGTCAACAATGAGCAGTTCTTC CASSITGTGVNNEQFF
- TRBJ2-3 TRBV30 - 13 TGTGCCTGGAGTAAGCCCGGACATGATACGCAGTATTTT CAWSKPGHDTQYF
- TRBJ1-3 TRBV6-5 - 15 TGTGCCAGCAGACCGGGGGGGACCGGGAGAAACACCATATATTTT CASRPGGTGRNTIYF
- TRBJ2-5 TRBV18 - 13 TGTGCCAGCTCACCCGGACAAGCTGAGACCCAGTACTTC CASSPGQAETQYF
few TRBJ1-6 TRBV27 - 14 TGTGCCAGCAGTTTATCGGACAGAAATTCACCCCTCCACTTT CASSLSDRNSPLHF
once TRBJ2-3 TRBV11-2 - 15 TGTGCCAGCAGCAATCGTATTCTAGGGGCAGATACGCAGTATTTT CASSNRILGADTQYF
once TRBJ2-3 TRBV5-1 - 15 TGCGCCAGCAGCTCGGGATTCAGCGAGACAGATACGCAGTATTTT CASSSGFSETDTQYF
- TRBJ1-1 TRBV7-9 - 17 TGTGCCAGCAGCTCTATCGCCGGGACGGAGGGGGGGACTGAAGCTTTCTTT CASSSIAGTEGGTEAFF
- TRBJ2-4 TRBV3-1/TRBV3-2 - 16 TGTGCCAGCAGCCCTGCGGGGTCCATTGCCAAAAACATTCAGTACTTC CASSPAGSIAKNIQYF
- TRBJ1-2 TRBV29-1 - 12 TGCAGCGTTGAAGAGGCAAACTATGGCTACACCTTC CSVEEANYGYTF
- TRBJ2-2 TRBV12-5 TRBD1 14 TGTGCTAGTGGTTTGGGACAGGGAGCCGGGGAGCTGTTTTTT CASGLGQGAGELFF
- TRBJ1-1 TRBV5-5 - 14 TGTGCCAGCAGCTTGGGCAGGGCCGACACTGAAGCTTTCTTT CASSLGRADTEAFF